What follows are 32 T cell receptor beta chains derived from one specimen sequenced in a study of technical replicates of blood from several donors. Produced via immunoSEQ multiplex PCR; TCRdb's table is partial and in-frame only. Counted here are around 75,000 clones, under 95% occurring once; the ten biggest clones make up under 0.3%. The sample was T cells isolated from PBMCs. These receptors were collected from a human donor in good health.

This chain links TRBV5-4 with TRBJ2-7, with D maybe TRBD2 (7 bases). Germline CDR1 is SGHNT and CDR2 is YYREEE (reference sequence). Trimming stripped 4 bases from V and 4 bases from J, with 15 bases between. This CDR3 is 14 amino acids long. The CDR3 DNA is TGTGCCAGCAGCCCGAGGGGGGGCGCATACGAGCAGTACTTC. Translated: CASSPRGGAYEQYF.

The chain is built from TRBV7-2 and TRBJ2-6; 7 bases align to TRBD1. Per germline, CDR1 SGHTA and CDR2 FQGNSA. The V segment lost 6 bases and the J segment 1 base; nucleotides outside the gene matches: 12. The CDR3 contains 18 residues. CDR3 in DNA: TGTGCCAGCAGACCACAGACCGGGACAGCATCTGGGGCCAACGTCCTGACTTTC. Protein: CASRPQTGTASGANVLTF.

The chain combines TRBV2 with TRBJ1-1, with D perhaps matching TRBD1 (6 bases). The CDR3 loop spans 15 amino acids. The germline V gene encodes CDR1 SNHLY and CDR2 FYNNEI. The V end lost 6 bases, the J end lost 0 bases, and 14 bases lay between the germline ends. CDR3 sequence: CASSLQGPMNTEAFF. For the CDR3, the DNA is TGTGCCAGCAGCCTACAGGGTCCCATGAACACTGAAGCTTTCTTT.

The chain is built from TRBV15 and TRBJ2-2; 12 positions match TRBD2. With V trimmed by 0 bases and J by 4 bases, 3 bases remained unmatched. The CDR3 length is 17 residues. Germline CDR1 and CDR2: LNHNV and YYDKDF (reference sequence). The CDR3 DNA reads as TGTGCCACCAGCAGAGACAGGACTAGCGGGACCACCGGGGAGCTGTTTTTT. Encoded protein: CATSRDRTSGTTGELFF. Full variable domain (rest looked up from reference TRBV15 and TRBJ2-2): DAMVIQNPRYQVTQFGKPVTLSCSQTLNHNVMYWYQQKSSQAPKLLFHYYDKDFNNEADTPDNFQSRRPNTSFCFLDIRSPGLGDTAMYLCATSRDRTSGTTGELFFGEGSRLTVL.

The V and J genes are TRBV9 and TRBJ2-3, with 8 bases fitting TRBD1. The germline CDR1 and CDR2 sequences are SGDLS and YYNGEE. The trim removed 3 bases at V and 5 bases at J, leaving 2 bases unmatched. The CDR3 covers 13 residues. The CDR3 reads CASSATGEDTQYF. The CDR3 DNA sequence: TGTGCCAGCAGCGCGACAGGGGAAGATACGCAGTATTTT.

V is TRBV28 and J is TRBJ1-4, with 7 bases matching TRBD1. CDR1 and CDR2 (germline): MDHEN, SYDVKM. V lost 3 bases to trimming and J lost 2 bases; unmatched junction nucleotides: 9. The CDR3 runs 17 residues. CDR3 coding DNA: TGTGCCAGCAGTTTTCGTCCAGGGGGGCCGACTAATGAAAAACTGTTTTTT. This encodes CASSFRPGGPTNEKLFF.

The V and J genes are TRBV4-1 and TRBJ2-1, with a possible D match to TRBD2 (6 bases). The CDR3 runs to 17 residues. The V and J ends lost 5 bases and 0 bases respectively, with 17 bases between them. Per the germline V gene, CDR1 is MGHRA and CDR2 is YSYEKL. CDR3 sequence: CASSSRRMEGSYNEQFF. The CDR3 coding sequence is TGCGCCAGCAGCTCTCGTAGGATGGAGGGCTCCTACAATGAGCAGTTCTTC.

This rearrangement joins TRBV14 to TRBJ2-1; 12 nucleotides line up with TRBD2. CDR1 and CDR2 from the germline V gene are SGHDN and FVKESK. With V trimmed by 5 bases and J by 9 bases, 8 bases remained unmatched. The CDR3 consists of 15 residues. The CDR3 spells CASSTTSGRRGEQFF. In DNA, the CDR3 is TGTGCCAGCAGCACGACTAGCGGGAGACGTGGTGAGCAGTTCTTC. Drawing the rest from reference TRBV14 and TRBJ2-1, the complete variable domain is EAGVTQFPSHSVIEKGQTVTLRCDPISGHDNLYWYRRVMGKEIKFLLHFVKESKQDESGMPNNRFLAERTGGTYSTLKVQPAELEDSGVYFCASSTTSGRRGEQFFGPGTRLTVL.

The CDR3 DNA follows: TGCGCCAGCAGCCAAGACCCGGGACAGAGGACTGAAAAACTGTTTTTT. Protein sequence: CASSQDPGQRTEKLFF. V usage is TRBV4-1 and J usage is TRBJ1-4; 7 bases match TRBD1. Germline values: CDR1 MGHRA, CDR2 YSYEKL. The V and J ends lost 0 bases and 7 bases, in that order; junction bases with no gene match: 8. The CDR3 is 16 amino acids.

This clone was seen a handful of times. V gene TRBV5-1 combines with J gene TRBJ1-1; D gene uncertain. V was trimmed by 5 bases and J by 4 bases, leaving 18 bases between them. Germline assignment: CDR1 SGHRS and CDR2 YFSETQ. CDR3 length equals 15 residues. CDR3 in DNA: TGCGCCAGCAGTTCTTTCGGTTATTCCCCCACTGAAGCTTTCTTT. Translated, it gives CASSSFGYSPTEAFF.

This chain connects TRBV5-6 to TRBJ1-2, with D tentatively TRBD1 (5 bases). The CDR3 has 15 amino acids. CDR1 and CDR2 from the germline V gene are SGHDT and YYEEEE. With 3 bases removed from V and 0 bases from J, the gap between germline ends came to 12 bases. CDR3 amino acids: CASSWTSTANYGYTF. In DNA, the CDR3 is TGTGCCAGCAGCTGGACGTCGACAGCTAACTATGGCTACACCTTC.

The rearrangement joins TRBV27 to TRBJ2-7, with no clear D. There are 16 residues in the CDR3. V was cut by 0 bases and J by 3 bases, with 15 bases left in between. Germline V gives CDR1 MNHEY, CDR2 SMNVEV (reference sequence). CDR3 sequence (DNA): TGTGCCAGCAGTTTATCGATGAGAACCTTTCTCTACGAGCAGTACTTC. Translation: CASSLSMRTFLYEQYF.

The J gene is TRBJ2-1, the V gene TRBV7-9, with D possibly being TRBD1 (5 bases). CDR1 SEHNR and CDR2 FQNEAQ come from the germline V gene (reference sequence). This CDR3 region has 15 residues. The V gene lost 1 base and the J gene lost 8 bases, with 15 bases spanning the gap. The CDR3 here is CASSLGGGRVDEQFF. CDR3 nucleotides: TGTGCCAGCAGCTTAGGGGGTGGCAGGGTGGATGAGCAGTTCTTC.

The chain joins TRBV28 to TRBJ2-7; 11 bases align to TRBD2. Germline-derived CDR1 and CDR2 are MDHEN and SYDVKM. V shed 4 bases, J shed 9 bases, and the junction held 14 bases outside the gene matches. This CDR3 comprises 16 residues. The CDR3 coding sequence is TGTGCCAGCAGTTCTCCTCCGGGACTAGCGGCTACGGGGCAGTACTTC. Its translation: CASSSPPGLAATGQYF.

The chain couples TRBV6-4 to TRBJ2-1; 9 bases map to TRBD2. The CDR3 runs 15 residues. V lost 3 bases to trimming and J lost 8 bases; unmatched junction nucleotides: 8. Germline values: CDR1 MRHNA, CDR2 SNTAGT. The CDR3 region is CASSELLAGMDEQFF. As DNA, the CDR3 is TGTGCCAGCAGTGAGTTGCTAGCGGGAATGGATGAGCAGTTCTTC.

This sequence joins TRBV29-1 and TRBJ2-7; 9 bases match TRBD2. The CDR3 sequence is 13 residues long. Germline CDR1 and CDR2: SQVTM and ANQGSEA. V shed 4 bases and J 3 bases; nucleotides not matched to a gene: 4. The CDR3, as DNA: TGCAGCGTTGGGACTAGCGAGATCTACGAGCAGTACTTC. Residues: CSVGTSEIYEQYF.

This chain uses TRBV19 with TRBJ1-1; 8 bases fit TRBD1. The CDR3 loop spans 16 amino acids. Germline V gives CDR1 LNHDA, CDR2 SQIVND (reference sequence). Trimming removed 6 bases from V and 0 bases from J; junction bases left unmatched: 9. The CDR3 DNA sequence: TGTGCCAGTAGAACCTCGGGACAGGCCCTGAACACTGAAGCTTTCTTT. This translates into CASRTSGQALNTEAFF.

The CDR3 DNA is TGTGCCAGCAGCACCACCGGGACAGGGAACACTGAAGCTTTCTTT. This codes for CASSTTGTGNTEAFF. The chain employs TRBV7-8 and TRBJ1-1, with 8 bases identical to TRBD1. The germline CDR1 and CDR2 sequences are SGHVS and FQNEAQ. V shed 5 bases and J 1 base; nucleotides not matched to a gene: 6. This CDR3 has 15 residues.

The chain carries TRBV4-1 and TRBJ1-1, with D tentatively TRBD1 (6 bases). CDR3 size: 15 residues. The V and J ends lost 3 bases and 2 bases respectively, with 13 bases between them. In germline, CDR1 is MGHRA, CDR2 YSYEKL. The CDR3 spells CASSQKMTGNTEAFF. The CDR3 bases are TGCGCCAGCAGCCAGAAAATGACAGGAAACACTGAAGCTTTCTTT.

The chain employs TRBV28 and TRBJ2-5; 7 nucleotides align to TRBD2. The CDR3 sequence is 14 residues long. After removal of 2 bases from V and 1 base from J, the junction contained 1 base not matched to a gene. Germline-derived CDR1 and CDR2 are MDHEN and SYDVKM. The CDR3 DNA sequence: TGTGCCAGCAGTTTAAGCGGGGCCCAAGAGACCCAGTACTTC. Translated: CASSLSGAQETQYF. The variable domain in full, with the rest retrieved from reference TRBV28 and TRBJ2-5, is DVKVTQSSRYLVKRTGEKVFLECVQDMDHENMFWYRQDPGLGLRLIYFSYDVKMKEKGDIPEGYSVSREKKERFSLILESASTNQTSMYLCASSLSGAQETQYFGPGTRLLVL.

The rearrangement uses TRBV10-2 and TRBJ1-5, with a tentative D call TRBD1 (6 bases). There are 13 residues in the CDR3. Trimming stripped 3 bases from V and 7 bases from J, with 10 bases between. Germline CDR1 WSHSY, CDR2 SAAADI. Written as DNA, the CDR3 is TGCGCCAGCAGTGAACAGGGTAAACAGCCCCAGCATTTT. This sequence encodes CASSEQGKQPQHF.

The chain has TRBV29-1 and TRBJ1-3; D gene ambiguous. V dropped 0 bases and J dropped 9 bases, with 15 bases sitting between them. The CDR3 is 14 residues long. From germline, CDR1 is SQVTM and CDR2 ANQGSEA. CDR3 protein: CSVEETADRGTIYF. In DNA, the CDR3 is TGCAGCGTTGAAGAGACCGCGGATCGCGGCACCATATATTTT.

J is TRBJ2-7 and V is TRBV19; the D is unclear. The V end was cut by 1 base, the J end by 4 bases, with 14 bases between. Looked up from germline, CDR1 is LNHDA and CDR2 is SQIVND (reference sequence). This CDR3 has 15 residues. The DNA for the CDR3 is TGTGCCAGTAGTATAGGCAAACGAGAACCTTACGAGCAGTACTTC. Its translation: CASSIGKREPYEQYF.

This chain joins TRBV4-1 and TRBJ1-3, with D perhaps matching TRBD1 (5 bases). Germline values: CDR1 MGHRA, CDR2 YSYEKL. Trimming cost V 1 base and J 3 bases, with 7 bases left between them. The CDR3 spans 14 residues. The CDR3 reads CASSQGDSGNTIYF. The DNA for the CDR3 is TGCGCCAGCAGCCAAGGCGACAGTGGAAACACCATATATTTT.

CDR3 nucleotides: TGCGCCAGCCATAGGGAAGCGGGAGTTGGGAATGAGCAGTTCTTC. Translated, it gives CASHREAGVGNEQFF. The gene calls are TRBV5-1 and TRBJ2-1, with 8 positions matching TRBD2. CDR3 length equals 15 residues. Per the germline V gene, CDR1 is SGHRS and CDR2 is YFSETQ. J lost 7 bases, V lost 7 bases, and 13 bases had no gene match.

The chain is built from TRBV5-6 and TRBJ1-2; TRBD1 aligns across 9 bases. The CDR3 is made up of 14 amino acids. The trim removed 3 bases at V and 4 bases at J, leaving 4 bases unmatched. Germline CDR1 and CDR2: SGHDT and YYEEEE. CDR3 protein: CASSSRDRVYGYTF. In DNA, the CDR3 is TGTGCCAGCAGCTCCCGGGACAGGGTCTATGGCTACACCTTC.

The chain employs TRBV5-1 and TRBJ1-2; 11 nucleotides align to TRBD1. From germline, CDR1 is SGHRS and CDR2 YFSETQ. V gave up 5 bases and J gave up 7 bases; unmatched junction bases: 4. The CDR3 is 13 residues long. The CDR3 DNA reads as TGCGCCAGCAGAACGGGACAGGGGGGTGGCTACACCTTC. Translating gives CASRTGQGGGYTF.

This clone was detected only once. This chain uses TRBV30 with TRBJ2-3, with TRBD2 identical over 9 bases. CDR1 and CDR2 from the germline V gene are GTSNPN and SVGIG (reference sequence). V shed 0 bases, J shed 3 bases, and the junction held 4 bases outside the gene matches. This CDR3 spans 15 amino acids. CDR3 in DNA: TGTGCCTGGAGTGTACTTAGCGGGGGAACAGATACGCAGTATTTT. Translation gives CAWSVLSGGTDTQYF.

The J gene is TRBJ2-1, the V gene TRBV11-3; no definite D call. The germline gives CDR1 SGHNT, CDR2 YENEEA. Trimming took off 1 base at V and 0 bases at J, with 10 bases between the two ends. The length of the CDR3 is 16 residues. The CDR3 here is CASSLVITVSYNEQFF. The DNA for the CDR3 is TGTGCCAGCAGCTTAGTAATCACAGTCTCCTACAATGAGCAGTTCTTC.

V usage is TRBV4-1 and J usage is TRBJ1-5; 7 nucleotides match TRBD1. Trimming at V came to 4 bases and at J to 3 bases, leaving 6 bases not matched to a gene. This CDR3 has 15 amino acids. Germline V gene data show CDR1 as MGHRA and CDR2 as YSYEKL. CDR3 in amino acids: CASSPGGLDNQPQHF. DNA of the CDR3: TGCGCCAGCAGCCCAGGGGGTTTGGACAATCAGCCCCAGCATTTT.

The J gene is TRBJ2-5, the V gene TRBV14; no clear D. This CDR3 has 16 residues. Germline CDR1 and CDR2: SGHDN and FVKESK. V dropped 0 bases and J dropped 7 bases, with 18 bases sitting between them. The CDR3 reads CASSQDSQFGTVTQYF. As DNA, the CDR3 is TGTGCCAGCAGCCAAGATTCGCAATTCGGTACGGTGACCCAGTACTTC.

The rearrangement joins TRBV4-1 to TRBJ1-4, with D uncertain. There are 14 residues in the CDR3. Trimming took 1 base from V and 15 from J, leaving 18 bases between them. Germline CDR1 is MGHRA and CDR2 is YSYEKL. CDR3 nucleotide sequence: TGCGCCAGCAGCCAAGGCACCCAGAGAAAGAGGGTGTTTTTT. It translates to CASSQGTQRKRVFF.